Described below is a single T cell receptor (beta chain) sequence and its context. The antigen remains unidentified. The method was immunoSEQ multiplex PCR; TCRdb's version includes in-frame clones alone and lacks a portion of them. The sample holds hundreds of thousands of clones, about 98% seen once. The record originates from a study of shared clonotypes between healthy human individuals. Study observations and caveats: Clonotypes shared by all four sorted-subset donors had higher generation probabilities than non-shared clonotypes.

The CDR3 totals 18 residues. V shed 0 bases, J shed 1 base, and the junction held 8 bases outside the gene matches. In germline, CDR1 is MGHRA, CDR2 YSYEKL. Naive-designated CD8 cells lacked CD45RO, were positively enriched for CCR7, and omitted terminally differentiated effector memory CD45RA+ cells. The clonotype comes from a young man in good health. V and J are TRBV4-1 and TRBJ2-2, with 7 bases that match TRBD2. Source material: naive CD8+ T cells sorted from blood. CDR3 bases: TGCGCCAGCAGCCAAGATGATTCTACTAGCGAGAACACCGGGGAGCTGTTTTTT. Translated, it gives CASSQDDSTSENTGELFF.